The rows below give T cell receptor beta chains drawn from one sample of a study of siplizumab effects on memory and regulatory T cells. The method was immunoSEQ multiplex PCR; TCRdb's version includes in-frame clones alone and lacks a portion of them. The sample carries tens of thousands of clones, about 90% recorded once. Sequenced material: naive CD8+ T cells sorted from blood. Source of these receptors: a human donor in good health. Each CDR3 is given with its conserved first and last residue. Each record gives: V gene, D gene, clone size, J gene, CDR3 DNA, CDR3 protein. The D gene is left open where the match is weak. Rows give clone size only sometimes, using once, few, many, or a class for an expanded clone.

v_gene: TRBV18
d_gene: .
abundance: .
j_gene: TRBJ1-5
CDR3nt: TGTGCCAGCTCACAGATGGTAACCGAGGGCAATCAGCCCCAGCATTTT
CDR3aa: CASSQMVTEGNQPQHF

v_gene: TRBV13
d_gene: .
abundance: .
j_gene: TRBJ1-6
CDR3nt: TGTGCCACCGGGGGGGGTTCACCCCTCCACTTT
CDR3aa: CATGGGSPLHF

v_gene: TRBV5-6
d_gene: .
abundance: .
j_gene: TRBJ2-7
CDR3nt: TGTGCCAGCAGCTCCACAGGCTACGAGCAGTACTTC
CDR3aa: CASSSTGYEQYF

v_gene: TRBV15
d_gene: TRBD1
abundance: once
j_gene: TRBJ2-3
CDR3nt: TGTGCCACCGAAACTTGGGACAGTTCCACAGATACGCAGTATTTT
CDR3aa: CATETWDSSTDTQYF

v_gene: TRBV27
d_gene: .
abundance: .
j_gene: TRBJ1-2
CDR3nt: TGTGCCAGCAGTATAGGGGCACCCGGGTTCTATGGCTACACCTTC
CDR3aa: CASSIGAPGFYGYTF

v_gene: TRBV6-5
d_gene: TRBD1
abundance: .
j_gene: TRBJ1-4
CDR3nt: TGTGCCAGCAGCCCCGGGACAGGGAATAATGAAAAACTGTTTTTT
CDR3aa: CASSPGTGNNEKLFF

v_gene: TRBV12-5
d_gene: .
abundance: .
j_gene: TRBJ2-5
CDR3nt: TGTGCTAGTGGATCAATACCGGACAGTAAGGAGACCCAGTACTTC
CDR3aa: CASGSIPDSKETQYF

v_gene: TRBV19
d_gene: .
abundance: .
j_gene: TRBJ2-2
CDR3nt: TGTGCCAGTAGTGTAACAGGGAGCACCGGGGAGCTGTTTTTT
CDR3aa: CASSVTGSTGELFF

v_gene: TRBV23-1
d_gene: TRBD1
abundance: .
j_gene: TRBJ2-1
CDR3nt: TGCGCCAGCAGTCAGAATAGACAGGGAGTTGACAATGAGCAGTTCTTC
CDR3aa: CASSQNRQGVDNEQFF

v_gene: TRBV27
d_gene: .
abundance: .
j_gene: TRBJ1-1
CDR3nt: TGTGCCAGCTCGCCGGGGCAGAGGAACACTGAAGCTTTCTTT
CDR3aa: CASSPGQRNTEAFF

v_gene: TRBV9
d_gene: .
abundance: .
j_gene: TRBJ2-1
CDR3nt: TGTGCCAGCAGCCTATTGGACCAGTTGAACAATGAGCAGTTCTTC
CDR3aa: CASSLLDQLNNEQFF

v_gene: TRBV7-9
d_gene: TRBD1
abundance: .
j_gene: TRBJ1-2
CDR3nt: TGTGCCAGCAGCTTGTGGACAGGGGCATCGGACGGCTACACCTTC
CDR3aa: CASSLWTGASDGYTF

v_gene: TRBV7-9
d_gene: .
abundance: .
j_gene: TRBJ1-1
CDR3nt: TGTGCCAGCAGCTTAGCGCAGGGAGGAGGCACTGAAGCTTTCTTT
CDR3aa: CASSLAQGGGTEAFF

v_gene: TRBV7-7
d_gene: .
abundance: .
j_gene: TRBJ2-5
CDR3nt: TGTGCCAGCAGCTTAGAGTGGGGGCCTGAGTATGGTTTGCAAGAGACCCAGTACTTC
CDR3aa: CASSLEWGPEYGLQETQYF

v_gene: TRBV9
d_gene: .
abundance: .
j_gene: TRBJ2-1
CDR3nt: TGTGCCAGCAGCGCCCTGAATGAGCAGTTCTTC
CDR3aa: CASSALNEQFF

v_gene: TRBV4-1
d_gene: TRBD2
abundance: .
j_gene: TRBJ2-1
CDR3nt: TGCGCCAGCAGAACCGGGACTAGCGGGAGTCACAATGAGCAGTTCTTC
CDR3aa: CASRTGTSGSHNEQFF

v_gene: TRBV7-9
d_gene: .
abundance: .
j_gene: TRBJ1-1
CDR3nt: TGTGCCAGCAGCTTATCTACAGGGATGAACACTGAAGCTTTCTTT
CDR3aa: CASSLSTGMNTEAFF

v_gene: TRBV13
d_gene: .
abundance: .
j_gene: TRBJ1-1
CDR3nt: TGTGCCAGCAGCCCCCAGGACTGGGGTGAAGCTTTCTTT
CDR3aa: CASSPQDWGEAFF

v_gene: TRBV29-1
d_gene: .
abundance: .
j_gene: TRBJ1-1
CDR3nt: TGCAGCGCCCTGGACCTTCCTGAAGCTTTCTTT
CDR3aa: CSALDLPEAFF

v_gene: TRBV7-2
d_gene: TRBD2
abundance: .
j_gene: TRBJ2-1
CDR3nt: TGTGCCAGCAGCCAAACCTCCGGGACTAGCTCCTACAATGAGCAGTTCTTC
CDR3aa: CASSQTSGTSSYNEQFF

v_gene: TRBV27
d_gene: .
abundance: .
j_gene: TRBJ1-3
CDR3nt: TGTGCCAGCAGTGAAACAGGGACAAGTGGAAACACCATATATTTT
CDR3aa: CASSETGTSGNTIYF

v_gene: TRBV19
d_gene: .
abundance: .
j_gene: TRBJ2-2
CDR3nt: TGTGCCAGTAGTGCCCTAAGCGCCGGGGAGCTGTTTTTT
CDR3aa: CASSALSAGELFF

v_gene: TRBV7-9
d_gene: TRBD1
abundance: .
j_gene: TRBJ2-5
CDR3nt: TGTGCCAGCAGCTTAGCAGAGGGGGCCCAAGAGACCCAGTACTTC
CDR3aa: CASSLAEGAQETQYF

v_gene: TRBV7-6
d_gene: TRBD2
abundance: once
j_gene: TRBJ2-3
CDR3nt: TGTGCCAGCAGCCGTGGGACTAGCGGTAGCACAGATACGCAGTATTTT
CDR3aa: CASSRGTSGSTDTQYF

v_gene: TRBV9
d_gene: .
abundance: .
j_gene: TRBJ1-4
CDR3nt: TGTGCCAGCAGCGTAGCTGGGCTTGCTAATGAAAAACTGTTTTTT
CDR3aa: CASSVAGLANEKLFF

v_gene: TRBV27
d_gene: .
abundance: .
j_gene: TRBJ2-7
CDR3nt: TGTGCCAGCAGACCGGGGACGACCCTCTACGAGCAGTACTTC
CDR3aa: CASRPGTTLYEQYF

v_gene: TRBV4-1
d_gene: .
abundance: .
j_gene: TRBJ2-7
CDR3nt: TGCGCCAGCAGCCAAGCCAGCTCCTACGAGCAGTACTTC
CDR3aa: CASSQASSYEQYF

v_gene: TRBV29-1
d_gene: TRBD1
abundance: .
j_gene: TRBJ1-2
CDR3nt: TGCAGCGCTCCGGGACAGGGGGTCGGGGGCTACACCTTC
CDR3aa: CSAPGQGVGGYTF

v_gene: TRBV19
d_gene: TRBD2
abundance: once
j_gene: TRBJ2-7
CDR3nt: TGTGCCAGTTCCGCCCGGGACTATGCCTACGAGCAGTACTTC
CDR3aa: CASSARDYAYEQYF

v_gene: TRBV12-5
d_gene: .
abundance: once
j_gene: TRBJ2-2
CDR3nt: TGTGCTAGTGGTTTTCGGCCGGGTGGATACACCGGGGAGCTGTTTTTT
CDR3aa: CASGFRPGGYTGELFF

v_gene: TRBV10-1
d_gene: .
abundance: .
j_gene: TRBJ2-3
CDR3nt: TGCGCCAGCAGTGAGGGGGGAGTGGTCAGCACAGATACGCAGTATTTT
CDR3aa: CASSEGGVVSTDTQYF

v_gene: TRBV6-1
d_gene: .
abundance: .
j_gene: TRBJ1-5
CDR3nt: TGTGCCAGCAGTGAATCCGTAGGGGGCAATCAGCCCCAGCATTTT
CDR3aa: CASSESVGGNQPQHF

v_gene: TRBV11-2
d_gene: .
abundance: .
j_gene: TRBJ1-1
CDR3nt: TGTGCCAGCAGCTTATTTGGGATGGGGGTGGGAGAGAACACTGAAGCTTTCTTT
CDR3aa: CASSLFGMGVGENTEAFF

v_gene: TRBV4-2
d_gene: TRBD2
abundance: .
j_gene: TRBJ2-2
CDR3nt: TGTGCCAGCAGCCAAGCGCCGGGACTAGCGGGGGGGCCGAACACCGGGGAGCTGTTTTTT
CDR3aa: CASSQAPGLAGGPNTGELFF

v_gene: TRBV2
d_gene: .
abundance: .
j_gene: TRBJ1-3
CDR3nt: TGTGCCAGCAGTGAGTCGCCGGCTGATGGAAACACCATATATTTT
CDR3aa: CASSESPADGNTIYF

v_gene: TRBV11-3
d_gene: .
abundance: .
j_gene: TRBJ2-7
CDR3nt: TGTGCCAGCAGCTTAGAAGGGAACCCCTACGAGCAGTACTTC
CDR3aa: CASSLEGNPYEQYF

v_gene: TRBV9
d_gene: .
abundance: .
j_gene: TRBJ1-2
CDR3nt: TGTGCCAGCAGCGTAGCTAAGGGAGTGAATACTAACTATGGCTACACCTTC
CDR3aa: CASSVAKGVNTNYGYTF

v_gene: TRBV4-1
d_gene: TRBD1
abundance: .
j_gene: TRBJ1-1
CDR3nt: TGCGCCAGCAGACTCCATTCCAGGGGGTCTGAAGCTTTCTTT
CDR3aa: CASRLHSRGSEAFF

v_gene: TRBV9
d_gene: .
abundance: .
j_gene: TRBJ2-1
CDR3nt: TGTGCCAGCAGCGTAGTTGGTTTTGGGGGGAATGAGCAGTTCTTC
CDR3aa: CASSVVGFGGNEQFF

v_gene: TRBV7-3
d_gene: .
abundance: .
j_gene: TRBJ2-7
CDR3nt: TGTGCCAGCAGCTTAAATTACGGTCGCGAGCAGTACTTC
CDR3aa: CASSLNYGREQYF

v_gene: TRBV18
d_gene: .
abundance: .
j_gene: TRBJ1-1
CDR3nt: TGTGCCAGCTCCGACTACCCCTCGGGAGTCACTGAAGCTTTCTTT
CDR3aa: CASSDYPSGVTEAFF

v_gene: TRBV6-1
d_gene: .
abundance: once
j_gene: TRBJ2-7
CDR3nt: TGTGCCAGCAGGGGGCTTAATGGGGACGAGCAGTACTTC
CDR3aa: CASRGLNGDEQYF

v_gene: TRBV27
d_gene: TRBD1
abundance: .
j_gene: TRBJ2-7
CDR3nt: TGTGCCAGCAGTTTTGGGACAGGGGGCTACGAGCAGTACTTC
CDR3aa: CASSFGTGGYEQYF

v_gene: TRBV6-1
d_gene: TRBD1
abundance: .
j_gene: TRBJ2-1
CDR3nt: TGTGCCACCGGACAGGGTTCTTACAATGAGCAGTTCTTC
CDR3aa: CATGQGSYNEQFF

v_gene: TRBV9
d_gene: .
abundance: .
j_gene: TRBJ2-7
CDR3nt: TGTGCCAGCACCCCCCCCGGGGGTTACGAGCAGTACTTC
CDR3aa: CASTPPGGYEQYF

v_gene: TRBV7-9
d_gene: .
abundance: .
j_gene: TRBJ1-4
CDR3nt: TGTGCCAGCAGCTTTCAGGGAACTAATGAAAAACTGTTTTTT
CDR3aa: CASSFQGTNEKLFF

v_gene: TRBV5-5
d_gene: TRBD2
abundance: once
j_gene: TRBJ2-5
CDR3nt: TGTGCCAGCAGCCACTGGACAGTTAGCGGGGAGGGAGAGACCCAGTACTTC
CDR3aa: CASSHWTVSGEGETQYF

v_gene: TRBV4-2
d_gene: .
abundance: .
j_gene: TRBJ2-7
CDR3nt: TGTGCCAGCAGCCAAGGGGGCTCCTACGAGCAGTACTTC
CDR3aa: CASSQGGSYEQYF

v_gene: TRBV18
d_gene: TRBD2
abundance: .
j_gene: TRBJ2-3
CDR3nt: TGTGCCAGCTCACCACCTTCGGGAGGGATCGCAGATACGCAGTATTTT
CDR3aa: CASSPPSGGIADTQYF

v_gene: TRBV7-2
d_gene: .
abundance: .
j_gene: TRBJ1-4
CDR3nt: TGTGCCAGCAGCCCCAGGTGGGATGAAAAACTGTTTTTT
CDR3aa: CASSPRWDEKLFF

v_gene: TRBV4-1
d_gene: TRBD1
abundance: .
j_gene: TRBJ2-5
CDR3nt: TGCGCCAGCAGCCAAAGGACAGGGGGGCAAGAGACCCAGTACTTC
CDR3aa: CASSQRTGGQETQYF

v_gene: TRBV7-7
d_gene: TRBD2
abundance: .
j_gene: TRBJ2-7
CDR3nt: TGTGCTAGCAGCGCAGGCGGGAGATCCTACGAGCAGTACTTC
CDR3aa: CASSAGGRSYEQYF

v_gene: TRBV19
d_gene: TRBD2
abundance: once
j_gene: TRBJ2-1
CDR3nt: TGTGCCAGTACCCTGGGGGCGGGGGGATACAATGAGCAGTTCTTC
CDR3aa: CASTLGAGGYNEQFF

v_gene: TRBV7-2
d_gene: TRBD1
abundance: .
j_gene: TRBJ1-2
CDR3nt: TGTGCCAGCAGGCAGGAGACAGGGAACTATGGCTACACCTTC
CDR3aa: CASRQETGNYGYTF

v_gene: TRBV9
d_gene: .
abundance: .
j_gene: TRBJ2-7
CDR3nt: TGTGCCAGCAGCGTAGAGGCCCAGGGGTCATCCTACGAGCAGTACTTC
CDR3aa: CASSVEAQGSSYEQYF

v_gene: TRBV19
d_gene: .
abundance: .
j_gene: TRBJ1-1
CDR3nt: TGTGCCAGTAGTCTAGGGGGGGCGAACACTGAAGCTTTCTTT
CDR3aa: CASSLGGANTEAFF

v_gene: TRBV5-1
d_gene: .
abundance: .
j_gene: TRBJ2-7
CDR3nt: TGCGCCAGCAGAGAGGACGTCTCCTACGAGCAGTACTTC
CDR3aa: CASREDVSYEQYF

v_gene: TRBV5-6
d_gene: .
abundance: .
j_gene: TRBJ2-1
CDR3nt: TGTGCCAGCAGCGTCCGCGTACAGGACAATGAGCAGTTCTTC
CDR3aa: CASSVRVQDNEQFF

v_gene: TRBV18
d_gene: .
abundance: .
j_gene: TRBJ2-6
CDR3nt: TGTGCCAGCTCACCGTTCGACCGTAACTCTGGGGCCAACGTCCTGACTTTC
CDR3aa: CASSPFDRNSGANVLTF